This T cell receptor beta chain comes out of a study of blood T cell repertoires in COVID-19. The wider study: The study drew acute and convalescent COVID-19 samples from the United States, Italy and Spain. The cDNA or gDNA used as material had been derived from T cells, B-cell-depleted T cells, or PBMCs.

Original methodology: The assay estimated nucleated cells by amplifying reference gene primers. Assay used: immunoSEQ multiplex PCR; TCRdb lists only in-frame clones, some missing. D and trimming were read from the DNA, whereas the V and J calls and clone size are those reported in that table. The data show almost 350,000 clones, about nine tenths seen once. In Seattle, patients joined the study during active infection and were tracked longitudinally. Germline CDR1 reads GTSNPN; CDR2 reads SVGIG (reference sequence). The CDR3 extends over 13 amino acids. Trimming took 2 bases from V and 5 from J, leaving 12 bases between them.

The V gene is TRBV30, the J gene TRBJ1-2; possible D gene TRBD1, 5 bases. Sequenced input: peripheral blood. This TCR came from a woman aged 60-75 years with COVID-19, enrolled during active disease. This CDR3 reads CAWSPGSGYGYTF. In nucleotides, the CDR3 is TGTGCCTGGAGTCCAGGGTCAGGGTATGGCTACACCTTC.